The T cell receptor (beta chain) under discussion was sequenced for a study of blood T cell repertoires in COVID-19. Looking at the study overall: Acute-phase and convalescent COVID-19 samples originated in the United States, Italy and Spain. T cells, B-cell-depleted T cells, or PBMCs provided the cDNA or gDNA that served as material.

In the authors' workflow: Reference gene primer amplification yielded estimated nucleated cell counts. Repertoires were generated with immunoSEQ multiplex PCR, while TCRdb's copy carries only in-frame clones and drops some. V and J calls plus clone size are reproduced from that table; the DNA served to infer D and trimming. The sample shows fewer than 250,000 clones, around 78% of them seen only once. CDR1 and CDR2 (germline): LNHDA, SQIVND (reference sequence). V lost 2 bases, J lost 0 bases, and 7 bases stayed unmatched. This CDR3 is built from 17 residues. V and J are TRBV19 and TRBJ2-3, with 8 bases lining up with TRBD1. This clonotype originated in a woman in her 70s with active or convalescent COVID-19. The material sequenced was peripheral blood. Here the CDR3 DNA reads TGTGCCAGTAGTATAAAACAGGGGGTGAGGAGCACAGATACGCAGTATTTT. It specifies CASSIKQGVRSTDTQYF.